These 32 T cell receptor beta chains share one sample of origin, sequenced in a study of beta chain features in type 1 diabetes. Isolated RNA was reverse transcribed in full, so expressed TCRB transcripts were sequenced. Sequencing used immunoSEQ multiplex PCR; TCRdb keeps in-frame clones, though not all of them. The top ten clones hold under 0.5% of a sample with under 150,000 clones, under 60% of them seen once. Sequencing was carried out using Tregs from blood. Receptors originate from a man younger than 30 in good health.

The rearrangement uses TRBV10-3 and TRBJ2-1, with 9 bases fitting TRBD1. Germline CDR1 and CDR2: ENHRY and SYGVKD. With 11 bases clipped from V and 3 bases from J, the junction kept 8 bases outside the gene matches. The CDR3 is 14 amino acids. The CDR3 loop reads CAVLGQGIYNEQFF. DNA for the CDR3: TGTGCCGTCCTCGGACAGGGGATCTACAATGAGCAGTTCTTC.

In its sample, this clone was seen a few times. V is TRBV6-5 and J is TRBJ1-2; D possibly corresponds to TRBD1 (6 bases). Germline V gene sequence: CDR1 MNHEY, CDR2 SVGAGI. The germline V and J ends were trimmed by 0 bases and 3 bases, with 8 bases remaining between them. This CDR3 spans 14 amino acids. The CDR3 DNA is TGTGCCAGCAGTTACTCTACAGGGTACTATGGCTACACCTTC. It specifies CASSYSTGYYGYTF.

V usage is TRBV27 and J usage is TRBJ2-1; D is possibly TRBD2 (5 bases). The CDR3 totals 14 residues. Germline-derived CDR1 and CDR2 are MNHEY and SMNVEV (reference sequence). V was cut by 10 bases and J by 0 bases, with 13 bases left in between. CDR3 loop: CATLSVNSYNEQFF. CDR3 DNA sequence: TGTGCCACCCTTAGCGTGAACTCCTACAATGAGCAGTTCTTC.

The chain links TRBV28 to TRBJ2-2; D not certain. Germline V lookup: CDR1 MDHEN, CDR2 SYDVKM. The CDR3 runs to 14 residues. V gave up 6 bases and J gave up 5 bases, with 13 bases separating them. The CDR3 loop is CASSASGRTGELFF. The CDR3 nucleotides are TGTGCCAGCAGCGCCTCAGGTCGGACCGGGGAGCTGTTTTTT.

The rearrangement joins TRBV7-3 to TRBJ1-1; D not certain. Germline CDR1 and CDR2: SGHTA and FQGTGA. V gave up 0 bases and J gave up 8 bases, with 10 bases separating them. The CDR3 runs 13 residues. The CDR3 loop is CASSLTYTEEAFF. The CDR3, as DNA: TGTGCCAGCAGCTTAACGTATACAGAAGAAGCTTTCTTT. Full variable domain (remainder filled in from reference TRBV7-3 and TRBJ1-1): GAGVSQTPSNKVTEKGKYVELRCDPISGHTALYWYRQSLGQGPEFLIYFQGTGAADDSGLPNDRFFAVRPEGSVSTLKIQRTERGDSAVYLCASSLTYTEEAFFGQGTRLTVV.

The rearrangement links TRBV5-4 to TRBJ2-1, with 16 bases matching TRBD2. CDR1 and CDR2 (germline): SGHNT, YYREEE (reference sequence). This CDR3 has 18 residues. The ends lost 3 bases at V and 6 bases at J; junction bases unmatched: 9. CDR3 residues: CASSWGLAGGPSFNEQFF. The CDR3 bases are TGTGCCAGCAGCTGGGGACTAGCGGGAGGGCCCTCTTTCAATGAGCAGTTCTTC.

This clone was seen more than once but under ten times. The rearrangement joins TRBV7-9 to TRBJ2-1, with 9 bases fitting TRBD2. Germline-derived CDR1 and CDR2 are SEHNR and FQNEAQ (reference sequence). Trimming took 5 bases from V and 0 from J; bases not matched to a gene: 14. The CDR3 loop spans 19 amino acids. The CDR3 loop reads CASSLLAGSKGSSYNEQFF. CDR3 in DNA: TGTGCCAGCAGCCTACTAGCGGGCTCCAAGGGAAGCTCCTACAATGAGCAGTTCTTC.

This clone was detected only a few times. The rearrangement joins TRBV19 to TRBJ1-2; D not certain. Trimming cost V 3 bases and J 4 bases, with 12 bases left between them. Germline V gene sequence: CDR1 LNHDA, CDR2 SQIVND (reference sequence). The CDR3 has 14 amino acids. The CDR3 spells CASSISQVPYGYTF. The DNA of the CDR3 is TGTGCCAGTAGTATCAGCCAGGTCCCCTATGGCTACACCTTC.

This chain connects TRBV5-1 to TRBJ1-1; D perhaps matches TRBD1 (5 bases). Trimming left V 2 bases short and J 5 bases short, with 13 bases between. Germline values: CDR1 SGHRS, CDR2 YFSETQ. The CDR3 runs to 14 residues. The CDR3 spells CASSFIGGETEAFF. CDR3 DNA sequence: TGCGCCAGCAGCTTCATAGGAGGGGAAACTGAAGCTTTCTTT.

This clone was seen a handful of times. The chain carries TRBV29-1 and TRBJ1-1, with D possibly matching TRBD1 (5 bases). CDR3 size: 12 residues. Trimming stripped 4 bases from V and 7 bases from J, with 13 bases between. CDR1 and CDR2 from the germline V gene are SQVTM and ANQGSEA. CDR3 sequence (DNA): TGCAGCGTTGTTGGGTTCGGGGGTGAAGCTTTCTTT. It yields the protein CSVVGFGGEAFF.

The V and J genes are TRBV6-6 and TRBJ2-7; TRBD1 matches at 7 bases. The length of the CDR3 is 15 residues. Per the germline V gene, CDR1 is MNHNY and CDR2 is SVGAGI (reference sequence). V trimming: 4 bases; J trimming: 3 bases; junction bases outside the gene matches: 9. The CDR3 spells CASSSGQTGVYEQYF. CDR3 DNA: TGTGCCAGCAGTTCGGGACAGACTGGTGTCTACGAGCAGTACTTC.

The CDR3 loop is CASSLWGQGRQPQHF. The CDR3, as DNA: TGTGCCAGCAGTTTATGGGGCCAGGGCCGCCAGCCCCAGCATTTT. V and J are TRBV28 and TRBJ1-5; weak D call: TRBD1 (5 bases). The CDR3 has 15 amino acids. CDR1 and CDR2 from the germline V gene are MDHEN and SYDVKM. V lost 0 bases, J lost 7 bases, and 13 bases lay in between.

The chain is built from TRBV29-1 and TRBJ1-3; 8 nucleotides line up with TRBD1. Germline loops: CDR1 SQVTM, CDR2 ANQGSEA. The V gene end was trimmed by 1 base and the J gene end by 4 bases; junction bases not matched to a gene: 9. The CDR3 sequence is 16 residues long. This CDR3 reads CSVEVPPRGPGNTIYF. In nucleotides, the CDR3 is TGCAGCGTTGAAGTACCCCCCAGGGGGCCCGGAAACACCATATATTTT.

The V and J genes are TRBV29-1 and TRBJ2-6; D is unclear. Trimming took 4 bases from V and 0 from J, leaving 10 bases between them. Per the germline V gene, CDR1 is SQVTM and CDR2 is ANQGSEA. This CDR3 region has 15 residues. This CDR3 is CSVGTASSGANVLTF. CDR3 nucleotides: TGCAGCGTTGGAACAGCATCCTCTGGGGCCAACGTCCTGACTTTC.

This clone was counted a single time. The genes are TRBV18 and TRBJ2-2, with D unclear. This CDR3 is 13 amino acids long. Per germline, CDR1 KGHSH and CDR2 LQKENI. The V gene lost 2 bases and the J gene lost 6 bases, with 7 bases spanning the gap. The CDR3 nucleotides are TGTGCCAGCTCACCAGACTTGGCCGGGGAGCTGTTTTTT. Translated: CASSPDLAGELFF.

This chain connects TRBV7-9 to TRBJ1-1, with 9 bases that match TRBD1. J was trimmed by 6 bases and V by 8 bases; bases with no gene match: 7. This CDR3 is built from 13 residues. CDR1 and CDR2 from the germline V gene are SEHNR and FQNEAQ (reference sequence). CDR3 nucleotides: TGTGCCAGCCGCGGGACAGGGTTATCTGAAGCTTTCTTT. This gives the protein CASRGTGLSEAFF. The whole variable domain, remainder taken from reference TRBV7-9 and TRBJ1-1, is DTGVSQNPRHKITKRGQNVTFRCDPISEHNRLYWYRQTLGQGPEFLTYFQNEAQLEKSRLLSDRFSAERPKGSFSTLEIQRTEQGDSAMYLCASRGTGLSEAFFGQGTRLTVV.

This chain joins TRBV4-2 and TRBJ1-1; D is unresolved. CDR3 size: 15 residues. Trimming shortened V by 0 bases and J by 1 base, and 9 bases separated the two germline ends. CDR1 is LGHNA and CDR2 is YNFKEQ in the germline V gene. This chain's CDR3 is CASSQEVRGNTEAFF. The CDR3, as DNA: TGTGCCAGCAGCCAAGAGGTGCGGGGGAACACTGAAGCTTTCTTT.

This clone was found a few times. The chain carries TRBV28 and TRBJ2-1; D remains unclear. The germline CDR1 and CDR2 sequences are MDHEN and SYDVKM. The CDR3 consists of 10 residues. Trimming stripped 2 bases from V and 10 bases from J, with 3 bases between. CDR3 sequence reads: CASSLREQFF. The CDR3 nucleotides are TGTGCCAGCAGTTTACGGGAGCAGTTCTTC.

V is TRBV30 and J is TRBJ2-5; the match to TRBD2 covers 9 bases. J gave up 5 bases and V 7 bases, and 8 bases lay outside the gene matches. Germline loops: CDR1 GTSNPN, CDR2 SVGIG (reference sequence). This CDR3 is built from 13 residues. The CDR3 DNA sequence: TGTGCCTCCGCCGGCGGGGGGGGTGAGACCCAGTACTTC. Translated: CASAGGGGETQYF.

The chain employs TRBV30 and TRBJ1-5; D unresolved. The CDR3 has 13 residues. The V end lost 0 bases, the J end lost 4 bases, and 7 bases lay between the germline ends. Looked up from germline, CDR1 is GTSNPN and CDR2 is SVGIG (reference sequence). The CDR3: CAWSVSQNQPQHF. The CDR3 DNA reads as TGTGCCTGGAGTGTTTCACAGAATCAGCCCCAGCATTTT.

In its sample, this clone was seen a few times. The rearrangement links TRBV28 to TRBJ1-2; D ambiguous. Germline-derived CDR1 and CDR2 are MDHEN and SYDVKM. This CDR3 has 13 residues. V dropped 11 bases and J dropped 0 bases, with 13 bases sitting between them. CDR3 region: CAASPGSNYGYTF. The CDR3 DNA follows: TGTGCCGCGAGCCCCGGGTCTAACTATGGCTACACCTTC.

The rearrangement joins TRBV2 to TRBJ2-3; 8 bases map to TRBD2. The CDR3 has 15 residues. The J segment lost 5 bases and the V segment lost 6 bases, leaving 10 bases of the junction unmatched. CDR1 is SNHLY, CDR2 FYNNEI, per germline. CDR3 sequence reads: CASSEASGWQDTQYF. The CDR3 DNA reads as TGTGCCAGCAGCGAGGCTAGCGGGTGGCAAGATACGCAGTATTTT.

This clone was detected once. The rearrangement joins TRBV6-5 to TRBJ2-7, with 8 bases matching TRBD2. Germline lookup yields CDR1 MNHEY and CDR2 SVGAGI. The V and J ends lost 4 bases and 3 bases, in that order; junction bases with no gene match: 11. The CDR3 sequence is 16 residues long. The CDR3 region is CASSSTHSRGVYEQYF. DNA for the CDR3: TGTGCCAGCAGTTCCACCCATTCGCGGGGGGTCTACGAGCAGTACTTC.

The chain carries TRBV20-1 and TRBJ2-4, with unresolved D. Trimming removed 1 base at V and 6 bases at J, with 4 bases between. The CDR3 spans 11 residues. CDR1 and CDR2 from the germline V gene are DFQATT and SNEGSKA (reference sequence). CDR3 nucleotide sequence: TGCAGTGCTAGAGTGGCAAACATTCAGTACTTC. Its protein product is CSARVANIQYF.

The V and J genes are TRBV5-1 and TRBJ1-4; 9 bases line up with TRBD1. V lost 4 bases, J lost 7 bases, and 5 bases stayed unmatched. CDR1 and CDR2 (germline): SGHRS, YFSETQ. This CDR3 has 14 amino acids. The CDR3 is CASSPTGGSEKLFF. DNA for the CDR3: TGCGCCAGCAGCCCGACAGGGGGGAGTGAAAAACTGTTTTTT.

The chain combines TRBV5-1 with TRBJ2-3, with 14 nucleotides matching TRBD2. This CDR3 spans 16 amino acids. Germline V gene data show CDR1 as SGHRS and CDR2 as YFSETQ. V dropped 4 bases and J dropped 1; count of bases not matched to a gene: 2. The CDR3: CASSVGLAGGTDTQYF. Here the CDR3 DNA reads TGCGCCAGCAGCGTGGGACTAGCGGGGGGCACAGATACGCAGTATTTT.

The rearrangement joins TRBV9 to TRBJ2-7, with 10 bases aligning to TRBD1. CDR1 is SGDLS and CDR2 is YYNGEE in the germline V gene. V gave up 3 bases and J gave up 2 bases; unmatched junction bases: 5. This CDR3 contains 15 residues. CDR3 in DNA: TGTGCCAGCAGCGGACGGGACAGGGGTACCTACGAGCAGTACTTC. Its translation is CASSGRDRGTYEQYF.

This chain joins TRBV28 and TRBJ1-1, with TRBD1 matching 7 bases. The CDR3 contains 16 residues. V was clipped by 4 bases and J by 1 base; unmatched bases: 9. CDR1 MDHEN and CDR2 SYDVKM come from the germline V gene. The CDR3 nucleotides are TGTGCCAGCAGTTCCAAGACAGGGAGGTCGAACACTGAAGCTTTCTTT. It translates to CASSSKTGRSNTEAFF.

V usage is TRBV5-1 and J usage is TRBJ2-3, with TRBD2 as a possible D gene (6 bases). Germline V CDR1 and CDR2: SGHRS, YFSETQ. The CDR3 spans 15 residues. The V end lost 2 bases, the J end lost 0 bases, and 10 bases lay between the germline ends. This chain's CDR3 is CASSFSGASTDTQYF. The CDR3 DNA reads as TGCGCCAGCAGCTTCTCGGGAGCTAGCACAGATACGCAGTATTTT.

This clone was recorded a few times. The chain has TRBV18 and TRBJ1-4; unclear D gene. The CDR3 runs 14 residues. CDR1 KGHSH and CDR2 LQKENI come from the germline V gene. Trimming removed 3 bases from V and 8 bases from J, with 13 bases in between. CDR3 bases: TGTGCCAGCTCACCGACGGGGAGGAGGGAAAAACTGTTTTTT. Translation: CASSPTGRREKLFF.

The chain joins TRBV2 to TRBJ1-1, with D perhaps matching TRBD1 (6 bases). The CDR3 has 16 amino acids. The germline CDR1 and CDR2 sequences are SNHLY and FYNNEI. Between the trimmed V and J ends, which lost 10 bases and 6 bases, there was a span of 27 bases. The CDR3 is CATRLGTPLEMAEAFF. CDR3 coding DNA: TGTGCCACCAGGTTGGGGACACCACTTGAAATGGCTGAAGCTTTCTTT.

The sample holds a few counts of this clone. This sequence joins TRBV29-1 and TRBJ2-3; a possible D gene is TRBD1 (7 bases). With 4 bases removed from V and 1 base from J, the gap between germline ends came to 12 bases. The germline CDR1 and CDR2 sequences are SQVTM and ANQGSEA. CDR3 size: 14 residues. The DNA for the CDR3 is TGCAGCGTTGTCGGCAGGGGGGGCACAGATACGCAGTATTTT. Its protein product is CSVVGRGGTDTQYF.